Included here is one T cell receptor (beta chain) sequence, with context. Its binding antigen is unknown. No much larger clone is present one base from it, and per-base qualities are unavailable. The sample originates from a study of T cells in localized non-small cell lung cancer (dated by TCRdb to the early 2020s). Notes on the research overall: The study analyzed T cell repertoires of approximately 240 early-stage NSCLC patients, comparing tumors and uninvolved tumor-adjacent lungs. The cohort comprised approximately 240 treatment-naïve NSCLC patients with resected, localized lung tumors. NSCLC patients had a mean age of roughly 66 years, and 129 were male and around 110 female. Overall study outcomes, separate from this receptor: Multi-region tumor sequencing was not performed, so intratumor heterogeneity could not be excluded. Uninvolved tumor-adjacent lung showed the highest T cell clonality, higher than tumor, which suggests more focused antigenic responses in the adjacent lung. A median of about 61 of the top 100 tumor clones turned up in the paired uninvolved adjacent lung, and some 27 of those clones also ranked among the top 100 of that same adjacent lung. Longer overall survival was associated with higher T cell density in blood, whereas shorter survival was associated with higher clonality in adjacent lung. Since the design was exploratory, TCR variables were selected using unadjusted p-values with no false-discovery rate correction.

Uninvolved adjacent lung was sampled at least 2 cm away from the tumor margin, and two independent pathologists confirmed that the tissue had no atypia. At diagnosis, peripheral blood, uninvolved tumor-adjacent lung and tumor were collected and stored as a combination of fresh-frozen and FFPE material. TCR beta CDR3 regions were sequenced from DNA using the immunoSEQ Assay. Turning to the authors' computational methods: T cell density was computed as TCR beta template counts normalized to usable DNA estimated by amplifying housekeeping genes. Using the preseqR package, richness was estimated by extrapolating to 120,000 templates for tissue samples and 400,000 templates for PBMC samples. Clonality was defined by subtracting Pielou's evenness from one. To identify tissue-enriched TCRs, differential abundance testing was run on productive amino-acid clonotypes with a minimum total count of 5 and an alpha of 0.1. The Jaccard Index and the Morisita Overlap Index were used to quantify repertoire overlap between compartments. GLIPH clustered TCR beta CDR3s with public tetramer-defined viral CDR3s; viral motifs required at least three viral sequences plus V-gene enrichment. The table was pulled from immuneACCESS by TCRdb, which kept in-frame rearrangements only. Such tables lose some clones; where checked, under half of the loss comes from unresolved V genes, and the rest has no known cause. From that table come the V and J calls and clone size; the DNA was used to work out D and trimming. The sample profile shows roughly 1,100 clones; about 20% of them were found once. Roughly a third of the sample is taken by the ten largest.

The germline ends are 16 bases apart after V is trimmed by 6 bases and J by 2 bases. CDR1 MNHGY and CDR2 SAAAGT were looked up in the germline V gene. From cysteine to phenylalanine, the CDR3 is 15 amino acids long. The entry retains the CDR3 DNA only, 45 bases that are in frame from base 1. Sample: normal lung tissue next to the tumor, taken before any cancer treatment. Rearrangement joined TRBV6-8 to TRBJ1-1; the D gene cannot be resolved reliably. This clonotype was sampled from a man aged 35 to 69 with stage I lung adenocarcinoma. The DNA reads as follows: TGTGCCAGCAGCCCCCGGTCTCCGATAAACACTGAAGCTTTCTTT. Its protein reads: CASSPRSPINTEAFF.